The clone carrying this TCR beta chain was recorded a few times. The data originate from a study of cytomegalovirus exposure and HLA in healthy donors. Primers included in the PCR were 60 Vbeta and 13 Jbeta primers. Data came from immunoSEQ multiplex PCR; TCRdb stores just in-frame clones and leaves some out. The data hold 130,000 or so clones, with about 79% observed a single time. This CDR3 contains 19 residues. The germline CDR1 and CDR2 sequences are SEHNR and FQNEAQ (reference sequence). V was clipped by 4 bases and J by 4 bases; unmatched bases: 19. The sequence was collected from a female donor in good health and CMV-seropositive. Sequencing was carried out using PBMCs. The chain has TRBV7-9 and TRBJ2-3; TRBD2 matches at 8 bases. CDR3: CASSSPLQRELLSSDTQYF. CDR3 in DNA: TGTGCCAGCAGCTCCCCTCTTCAGCGGGAGTTGTTAAGCTCAGATACGCAGTATTTT.